This T cell receptor (beta chain) was captured by sequencing in a study of OX40 agonist ivuxolimab in advanced cancers. Across the study: The study treated patients with ivuxolimab, an agonistic anti-OX40 (CD134) antibody. Subjects had a mean age of about 65 years, with a range of roughly 20 to 79; around 83% were male. Every patient in dose escalation had hepatocellular carcinoma, melanoma, renal cell or head and neck cancer.

The V gene end was trimmed by 0 bases and the J gene end by 4 bases; junction bases not matched to a gene: 7. This CDR3 is 16 amino acids long. Germline V lookup: CDR1 SGHDT, CDR2 YYEEEE. The protocol was immunoSEQ multiplex PCR, while the TCRdb copy is restricted to in-frame clones and leaves out a portion. This table holds 20,000 to 25,000 clones, over 75% found once. This receptor was obtained from an adult with an advanced solid tumor such as melanoma, head and neck, liver or kidney cancer. The rearrangement uses TRBV5-6 and TRBJ2-1; 7 bases match TRBD2. Sample: CD4+ or CD8+ T cells sorted from blood, taken in a trial of the OX40 agonist ivuxolimab. In DNA, the CDR3 is TGTGCCAGCAGCTTGGCCGCCGGGGGGACTTACAATGAGCAGTTCTTC. It encodes CASSLAAGGTYNEQFF. The variable domain in full, completed from reference TRBV5-6 and TRBJ2-1, reads DAGVTQSPTHLIKTRGQQVTLRCSPKSGHDTVSWYQQALGQGPQFIFQYYEEEERQRGNFPDRFSGHQFPNYSSELNVNALLLGDSALYLCASSLAAGGTYNEQFFGPGTRLTVL.